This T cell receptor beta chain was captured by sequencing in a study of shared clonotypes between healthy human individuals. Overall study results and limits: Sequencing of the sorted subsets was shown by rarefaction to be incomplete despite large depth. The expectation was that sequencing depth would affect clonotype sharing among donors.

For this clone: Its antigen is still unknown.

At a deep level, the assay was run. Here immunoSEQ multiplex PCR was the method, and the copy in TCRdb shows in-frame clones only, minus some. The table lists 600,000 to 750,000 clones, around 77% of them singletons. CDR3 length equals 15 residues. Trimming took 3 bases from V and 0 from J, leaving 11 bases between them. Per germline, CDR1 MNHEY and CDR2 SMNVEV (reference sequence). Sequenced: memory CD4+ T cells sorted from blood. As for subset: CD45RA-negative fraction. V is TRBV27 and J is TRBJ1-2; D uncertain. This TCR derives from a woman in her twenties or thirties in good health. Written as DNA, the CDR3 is TGTGCCAGCAGTTTGTTTTTCCAAGCTAACTATGGCTACACCTTC. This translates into CASSLFFQANYGYTF.